This section outlines one T cell receptor (beta chain) sequence together with its context. Its antigen is currently unknown. These data originate in a study of beta chain features in type 1 diabetes. The CDR3 is 14 amino acids. Trimming took off 1 base at V and 9 bases at J, with 13 bases between the two ends. CDR1 and CDR2 (germline): LGHNA, YNFKEQ. Since all of the isolated RNA was reverse transcribed, expressed TCRB transcripts were what got sequenced. Sequenced by immunoSEQ multiplex PCR; TCRdb stores in-frame clones only, minus some. The sample yields just over 600,000 clones, about 14% seen once. Findings and limits, study-wide: Among type 1 diabetes patients, VDJ junctions had fewer insertions and more deletions. With patients and controls alike, PCR might favor shorter templates to an equal degree.

Input material: naive CD4+ T cells from blood. This chain joins TRBV4-2 and TRBJ1-5; D possibly corresponds to TRBD1 (5 bases). This clonotype was obtained from a man younger than 30 in good health. This CDR3 is CASSQVDRGGPQHF. DNA for the CDR3: TGTGCCAGCAGCCAAGTTGATCGGGGCGGGCCCCAGCATTTT.